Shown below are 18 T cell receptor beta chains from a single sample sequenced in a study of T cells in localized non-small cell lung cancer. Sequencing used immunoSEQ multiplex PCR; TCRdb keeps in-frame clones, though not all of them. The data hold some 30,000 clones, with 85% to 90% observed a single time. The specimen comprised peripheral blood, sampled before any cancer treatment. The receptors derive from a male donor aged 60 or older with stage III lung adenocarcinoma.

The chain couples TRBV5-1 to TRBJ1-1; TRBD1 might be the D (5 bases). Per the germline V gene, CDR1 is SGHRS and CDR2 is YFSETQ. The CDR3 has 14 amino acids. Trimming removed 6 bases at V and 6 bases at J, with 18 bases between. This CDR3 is CASKRGEENPEAFF. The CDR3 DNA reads TGCGCCAGCAAGAGGGGAGAGGAGAATCCTGAAGCTTTCTTT.

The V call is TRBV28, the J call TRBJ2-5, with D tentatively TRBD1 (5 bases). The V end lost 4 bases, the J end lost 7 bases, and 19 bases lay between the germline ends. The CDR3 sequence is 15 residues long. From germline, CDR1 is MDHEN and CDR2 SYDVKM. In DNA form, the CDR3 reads TGTGCCAGCAGTTCTCTGGGGATAGATAGGGGGACCCAGTACTTC. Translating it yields CASSSLGIDRGTQYF.

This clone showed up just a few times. CDR3: CASSPGGDEKLFF. CDR3 bases: TGTGCCAGCAGCCCAGGGGGAGATGAAAAACTGTTTTTT. The rearrangement links TRBV28 to TRBJ1-4, with 7 bases that match TRBD1. CDR1 and CDR2 (germline): MDHEN, SYDVKM. V was pared by 6 bases and J by 6 bases, with 4 bases of the junction left unmatched. The CDR3 sequence is 13 residues long.

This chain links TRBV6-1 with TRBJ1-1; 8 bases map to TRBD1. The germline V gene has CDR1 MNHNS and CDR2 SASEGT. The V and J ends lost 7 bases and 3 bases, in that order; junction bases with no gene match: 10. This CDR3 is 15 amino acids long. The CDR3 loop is CASMGPGGRYTEAFF. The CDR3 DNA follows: TGTGCCAGCATGGGACCAGGGGGCAGGTACACTGAAGCTTTCTTT.

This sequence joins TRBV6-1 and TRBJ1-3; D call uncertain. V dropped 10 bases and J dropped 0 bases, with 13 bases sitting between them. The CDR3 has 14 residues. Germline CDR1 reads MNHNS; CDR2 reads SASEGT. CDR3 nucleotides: TGTGCCACCATTCCGACTACCTCTGGAAACACCATATATTTT. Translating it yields CATIPTTSGNTIYF.

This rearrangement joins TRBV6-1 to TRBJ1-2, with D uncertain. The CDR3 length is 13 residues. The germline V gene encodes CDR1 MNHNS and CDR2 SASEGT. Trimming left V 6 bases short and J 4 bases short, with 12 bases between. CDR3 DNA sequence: TGTGCCAGCAGGTCCCGGGAGTCCTATGGCTACACCTTC. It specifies CASRSRESYGYTF.

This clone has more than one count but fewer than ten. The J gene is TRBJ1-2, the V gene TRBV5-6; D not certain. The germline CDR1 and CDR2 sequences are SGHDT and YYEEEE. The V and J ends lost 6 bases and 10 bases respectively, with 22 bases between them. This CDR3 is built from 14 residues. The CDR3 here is CASNKNTVSEVYTF. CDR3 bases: TGTGCCAGCAACAAAAATACGGTTAGTGAAGTCTACACCTTC. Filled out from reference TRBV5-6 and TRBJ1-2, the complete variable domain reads DAGVTQSPTHLIKTRGQQVTLRCSPKSGHDTVSWYQQALGQGPQFIFQYYEEEERQRGNFPDRFSGHQFPNYSSELNVNALLLGDSALYLCASNKNTVSEVYTFGSGTRLTVV.

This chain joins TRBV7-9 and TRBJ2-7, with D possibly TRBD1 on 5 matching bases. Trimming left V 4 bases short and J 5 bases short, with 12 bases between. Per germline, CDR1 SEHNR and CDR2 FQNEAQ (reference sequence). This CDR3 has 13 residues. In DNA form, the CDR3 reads TGTGCCAGCAGCTCCCATCAAGGGGACGAGCAGTACTTC. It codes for CASSSHQGDEQYF.

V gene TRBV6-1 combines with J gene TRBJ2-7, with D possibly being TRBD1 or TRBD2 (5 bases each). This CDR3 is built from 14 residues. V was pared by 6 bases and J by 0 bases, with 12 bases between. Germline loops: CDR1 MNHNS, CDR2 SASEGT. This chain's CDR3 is CASSWGRNSYEQYF. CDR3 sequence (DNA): TGTGCCAGCAGCTGGGGACGGAACTCCTACGAGCAGTACTTC.

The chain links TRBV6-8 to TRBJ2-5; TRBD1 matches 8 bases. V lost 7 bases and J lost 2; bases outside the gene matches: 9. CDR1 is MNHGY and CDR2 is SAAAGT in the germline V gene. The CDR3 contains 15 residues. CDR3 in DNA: TGTGCCAGCATAGGTGACAGGGGACCTCAAGAGACCCAGTACTTC. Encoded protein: CASIGDRGPQETQYF.

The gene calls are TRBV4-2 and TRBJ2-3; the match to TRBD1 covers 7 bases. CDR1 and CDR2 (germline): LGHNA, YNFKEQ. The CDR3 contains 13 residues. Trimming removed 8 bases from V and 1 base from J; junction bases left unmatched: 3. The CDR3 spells CASSTGRTDTQYF. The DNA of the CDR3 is TGTGCCAGCTCGACAGGGCGCACAGATACGCAGTATTTT.

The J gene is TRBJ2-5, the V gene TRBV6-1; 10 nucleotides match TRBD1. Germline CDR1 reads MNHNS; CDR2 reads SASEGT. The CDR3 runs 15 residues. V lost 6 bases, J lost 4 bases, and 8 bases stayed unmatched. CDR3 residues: CASSQGQGVAETQYF. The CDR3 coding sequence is TGTGCCAGCAGCCAAGGACAGGGGGTCGCAGAGACCCAGTACTTC.

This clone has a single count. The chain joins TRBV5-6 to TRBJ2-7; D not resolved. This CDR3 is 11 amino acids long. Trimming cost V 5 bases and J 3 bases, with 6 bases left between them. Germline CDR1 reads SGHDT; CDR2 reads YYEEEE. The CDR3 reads CASSSIYEQYF. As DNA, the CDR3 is TGTGCCAGCAGTTCCATCTACGAGCAGTACTTC.

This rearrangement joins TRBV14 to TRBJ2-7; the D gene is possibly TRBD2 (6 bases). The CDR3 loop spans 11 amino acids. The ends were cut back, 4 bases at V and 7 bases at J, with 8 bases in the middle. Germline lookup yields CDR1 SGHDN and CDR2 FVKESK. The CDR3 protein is CASSLAGEQYF. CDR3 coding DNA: TGTGCCAGCAGCCTGGCGGGAGAGCAGTACTTC.

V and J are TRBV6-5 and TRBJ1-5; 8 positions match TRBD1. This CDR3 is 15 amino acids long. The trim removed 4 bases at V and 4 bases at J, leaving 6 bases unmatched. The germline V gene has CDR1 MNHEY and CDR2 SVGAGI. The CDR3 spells CASSFSGGGNQPQHF. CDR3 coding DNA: TGTGCCAGCAGTTTCTCAGGGGGCGGTAATCAGCCCCAGCATTTT.

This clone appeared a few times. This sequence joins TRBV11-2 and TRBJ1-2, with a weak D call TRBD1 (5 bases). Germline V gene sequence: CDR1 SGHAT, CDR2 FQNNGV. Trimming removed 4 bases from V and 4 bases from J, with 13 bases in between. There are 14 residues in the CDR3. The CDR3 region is CASSYGTGPYGYTF. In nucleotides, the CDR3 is TGTGCCAGCAGCTACGGGACGGGGCCCTATGGCTACACCTTC.

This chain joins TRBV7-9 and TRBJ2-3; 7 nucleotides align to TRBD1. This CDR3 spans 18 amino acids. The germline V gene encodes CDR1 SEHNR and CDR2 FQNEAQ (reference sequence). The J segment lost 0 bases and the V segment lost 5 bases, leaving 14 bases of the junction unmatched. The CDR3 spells CASSGQPGQPLSTDTQYF. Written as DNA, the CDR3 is TGTGCCAGCAGCGGACAACCGGGACAGCCGTTAAGCACAGATACGCAGTATTTT.

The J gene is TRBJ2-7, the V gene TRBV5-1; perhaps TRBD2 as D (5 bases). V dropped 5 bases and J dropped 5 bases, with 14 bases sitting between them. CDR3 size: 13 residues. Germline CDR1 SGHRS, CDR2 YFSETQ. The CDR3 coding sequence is TGCGCCAGCAGAGAGTTAGCGCTTAACGAGCAGTACTTC. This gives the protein CASRELALNEQYF.